Below are 12 T cell receptor beta chains sequenced from a single sample in a study of vaccination and CD4 T cells after COVID-19. The Oncomine TCR Beta short-read assay was what sequenced the DNA obtained from cultured CD4+ T cells. TCRdb reanalysed the PCR reads using MiXCR and keeps one entry per CDR3 protein. The table includes 7,000 to 8,500 distinct CDR3 sequences, approximately 55% detected once. Treatment reported: approximately nine-day PBMC culture with coronavirus spike peptide pools or control peptides (ViraFEST assay). Their antigens are not known. Sequenced sample: CD4+ T cells from blood, cultured in vitro. These receptors all come from a human donor who had recovered from COVID-19.

This chain connects TRBV20-1 to TRBJ1-1; tentatively, D is TRBD1 (5 bases). Germline V gives CDR1 DFQATT, CDR2 SNEGSKA (reference sequence). V was clipped by 0 bases and J by 4 bases, with 9 bases between them. The CDR3 has 13 amino acids. This CDR3 reads CSARDDQGTEAFF. The CDR3 DNA sequence: TGCAGTGCTAGAGACGATCAGGGCACTGAAGCTTTCTTT.

The chain is built from TRBV20-1 and TRBJ2-2; possibly TRBD1 for D (6 bases). Germline-derived CDR1 and CDR2 are DFQATT and SNEGSKA (reference sequence). The CDR3 runs to 18 residues. The V end was cut by 1 base, the J end by 0 bases, with 18 bases between. The CDR3 DNA is TGCAGTGCTAGAGCCCGACGGCCCGGGACAACGAACACCGGGGAGCTGTTTTTT. This gives the protein CSARARRPGTTNTGELFF.

This clonotype was found a few times. This chain connects TRBV19 to TRBJ1-1; TRBD1 agrees at 10 bases. This CDR3 is built from 17 residues. The germline gives CDR1 LNHDA, CDR2 SQIVND (reference sequence). V lost 0 bases and J lost 3; bases outside the gene matches: 7. The CDR3 sequence: CASSIDPPGTGDTEAFF. CDR3 nucleotide sequence: TGTGCCAGTAGTATAGATCCCCCCGGGACAGGGGACACTGAAGCTTTCTTT.

The sample holds one count of this clonotype. The rearrangement links TRBV14 to TRBJ2-3; D might be TRBD2 (6 bases). The germline gives CDR1 SGHDN, CDR2 FVKESK. V was cut by 3 bases and J by 3 bases, with 22 bases left in between. The CDR3 contains 18 residues. The CDR3 nucleotides read TGTGCCAGCAGCCATTCCTGGGGTTTTCCGGGGGATACAGATACGCAGTATTTT. Translating gives CASSHSWGFPGDTDTQYF.

V usage is TRBV20-1 and J usage is TRBJ2-3; 7 positions agree with TRBD1. In germline, CDR1 is DFQATT, CDR2 SNEGSKA (reference sequence). The trim removed 3 bases at V and 1 base at J, leaving 7 bases unmatched. The CDR3 length is 15 residues. The CDR3 coding sequence is TGCAGTGCTAGTTATGAGGGGGCGGGCACAGATACGCAGTATTTT. Its protein product is CSASYEGAGTDTQYF.

This clonotype was seen just once. This chain joins TRBV24-1 and TRBJ2-3; 7 nucleotides line up with TRBD1. CDR1 and CDR2 from the germline V gene are KGHDR and SFDVKD. The ends lost 3 bases at V and 3 bases at J; junction bases unmatched: 2. The CDR3 consists of 14 residues. The CDR3 here is CATSDTGVTDTQYF. In DNA, the CDR3 is TGTGCCACCAGTGATACAGGGGTTACAGATACGCAGTATTTT.

As concerns this clonotype: Its ends do not fully match the called genes, so a read error is possible. V gene TRBV7-7 combines with J gene TRBJ2-2; no clear D. In germline, CDR1 is SSHAT, CDR2 FNYEAQ (reference sequence). The CDR3 has 17 amino acids. CDR3 bases: TGTGCTAGCAGCTCAGCCGACCAAATTTTGAACACCGGGGAGCTGTTTTTT. Amino acid sequence: CASSSADQILNTGELFF.

This clonotype showed up just once. V gene TRBV21-1 combines with J gene TRBJ1-4; the D call of TRBD1 is as the table states it, not checked on the DNA. TRBV21-1 is designated a pseudogene. CDR3 length: 16 residues. The CDR3 reads CASSNDRGRGNEKLFF. The CDR3 DNA reads TGTGCCAGCAGCAATGACAGGGGGCGAGGTAATGAAAAACTGTTTTTT.

Only a few counts were recorded for this clonotype. A junction boundary mismatches the germline segment, possibly from a read error. The rearrangement joins TRBV5-3 to TRBJ1-1; 11 bases align to TRBD1. TRBV5-3 carries the ORF label, with uncertain function. CDR3 length: 15 residues. CDR3 amino acids: CASSLGPGQGGEAFF. The CDR3 DNA reads TGTGCCAGCAGCTTGGGCCCGGGACAGGGGGGAGAAGCTTTCTTT.

This clonotype was seen once. The rearrangement links TRBV7-2 to TRBJ2-7; 7 positions agree with TRBD2. The trim removed 1 base at V and 5 bases at J, leaving 11 bases unmatched. The CDR3 runs to 16 residues. The germline gives CDR1 SGHTA, CDR2 FQGNSA. CDR3 in DNA: TGTGCCAGCAGCTTAGGGTGGGGGAGGGCCGACCACGAGCAGTACTTC. It is translated as CASSLGWGRADHEQYF.

The chain links TRBV20-1 to TRBJ1-2; 7 bases map to TRBD1. CDR3 length: 17 residues. Germline V gene sequence: CDR1 DFQATT, CDR2 SNEGSKA (reference sequence). V gave up 0 bases and J gave up 4 bases; unmatched junction bases: 14. The CDR3 sequence: CSARDDRVQDWGYGYTF. CDR3 nucleotide sequence: TGCAGTGCTAGAGATGACAGGGTGCAGGATTGGGGCTATGGCTACACCTTC.

The rearrangement uses TRBV23-1 and TRBJ2-5, with 8 bases lining up with TRBD2. TRBV23-1 is labeled an ORF, and its function is uncertain. After removal of 4 bases from V and 7 bases from J, the junction contained 23 bases not matched to a gene. The CDR3 is 19 residues long. The CDR3 region has the DNA TGCGCCAGCAGTCTAAAGGGGTCGGGCGGGAGGCCCGCTTGGGGGACCCAGTACTTC. It is translated as CASSLKGSGGRPAWGTQYF.